The rows below give T cell receptor beta chains drawn from one sample of a study of beta chain features in type 1 diabetes. Clones were read by immunoSEQ multiplex PCR, and TCRdb kept only the in-frame ones, dropping some. The table records about 160,000 clones, about 8% of them present only once. The sequenced sample consisted of central memory CD4+ T cells from blood. The receptors come from a middle-aged woman with type 1 diabetes. CDR3s include the opening cysteine and the closing phenylalanine or tryptophan. Each record gives: V gene, J gene, D gene, clone size, CDR3 DNA, CDR3 protein. A D gene is named only where the DNA matches it firmly. Where a row states a size, it is once, few, many or the class of an expanded clone; other rows omit it.

TRBV18	TRBJ2-5	NA	NA	TGTGCCAGCTCACCCGCGGAGACCCAGTACTTC	CASSPAETQYF
TRBV29-1	TRBJ1-2	NA	many	TGCAGCGTTGAAGATCCTTCGGGGGGGTGGGTCGGCGGCTACACCTTC	CSVEDPSGGWVGGYTF
TRBV7-3	TRBJ2-3	TRBD2	NA	TGTGCCAGCAGCGCCGGACTAGCGGGAGGCGCAGATACGCAGTATTTT	CASSAGLAGGADTQYF
TRBV15	TRBJ2-5	TRBD1	NA	TGTGCCACCAGCAGGCGACAGGGAAGTCAAGAGACCCAGTACTTC	CATSRRQGSQETQYF
TRBV7-3	TRBJ2-2	NA	NA	TGTGCCAGCTCCCGAGGTCTAGCTGGGACCGGGGAGCTGTTTTTT	CASSRGLAGTGELFF
TRBV14	TRBJ2-7	TRBD1	NA	TGTGCCAGCAGCGTATGGACAGGGGTCCTCTCCTTCGGGCAGTACTTC	CASSVWTGVLSFGQYF
TRBV28	TRBJ2-1	TRBD2	few	TGTGCCAGCTGCTTAGCGGGAGGTATGTACAATGAGCAGTTCTTC	CASCLAGGMYNEQFF
TRBV7-2	TRBJ1-2	NA	many	TGTGCCAGCAGCTCCGTGCGGGATGGCTACACCTTC	CASSSVRDGYTF
TRBV30	TRBJ1-4	TRBD1	many	TGTGCCTGGAGTATCCAGGGGGCAGCGGAAAAACTGTTTTTT	CAWSIQGAAEKLFF
TRBV2	TRBJ2-1	TRBD2	few	TGTGCCAGCAGTCCCCTCTCAGCGGGAGCGTTGGAGGGGTTCTTC	CASSPLSAGALEGFF
TRBV7-9	TRBJ2-1	NA	NA	TGTGCCAGCAGCTTAGAACTAGGGGGATACAATGAGCAGTTCTTC	CASSLELGGYNEQFF
TRBV28	TRBJ2-7	NA	NA	TGTGCCAGCAGTGTAACTAGCCTAGGGGAGCAGTACTTC	CASSVTSLGEQYF
TRBV2	TRBJ2-3	TRBD1	few	TGTGCCAGCATCCGTCCCGGGACAGGGCGAGATACGCAGTATTTT	CASIRPGTGRDTQYF
TRBV7-2	TRBJ2-3	TRBD2	NA	TGTGCCAGCAGCTACATCAGCGGGGGTGCAGATACGCAGTATTTT	CASSYISGGADTQYF
TRBV5-1	TRBJ2-4	NA	NA	TGCGCCAGCAGCCCCCGACAGGTTCTATCTGAAAACATTCAGTACTTC	CASSPRQVLSENIQYF
TRBV7-2	TRBJ1-1	NA	NA	TGTGCCAGCAGCTTACTCGGGTACACTGAAGCTTTCTTT	CASSLLGYTEAFF
TRBV7-9	TRBJ1-5	TRBD1	few	TGTGCCAGCAGCTTCGACAGGGGCAATCAGCCCCAGCATTTT	CASSFDRGNQPQHF
TRBV7-9	TRBJ2-3	NA	few	TGTGCCAGCAGCTTTTGGACAGCCCACGGAAATACGCAGTATTTT	CASSFWTAHGNTQYF
TRBV5-1	TRBJ1-1	NA	NA	TGCGCCAGCAGAGGGGCGGGGGGCACGGACACTGAAGCTTTCTTT	CASRGAGGTDTEAFF
TRBV10-3	TRBJ1-2	NA	NA	TGTGCCATCACCGACGAATTGGGAGAATACACCTTC	CAITDELGEYTF
TRBV7-3	TRBJ1-1	TRBD1	few	TGTGCCAGCAGCTTATCTCCCGCAGGGGGAAACACTGAAGCTTTCTTT	CASSLSPAGGNTEAFF
TRBV4-2	TRBJ1-1	TRBD1	NA	TGTGCCAGCAGCCAAGATTCCCCTCGGACAGGGATGAACACTGAAGCTTTCTTT	CASSQDSPRTGMNTEAFF
TRBV5-4	TRBJ2-7	NA	NA	TGTGCCAGCAGCTTCGGACAGAGCGAGCAGTACTTC	CASSFGQSEQYF
TRBV21-1	TRBJ2-1	NA	few	TGTGCCAGCAGCTCTAGACAGGGGCGATCGAGATACAATGAGCAGTTCTTC	CASSSRQGRSRYNEQFF
TRBV5-1	TRBJ2-3	TRBD1	NA	TGCGCCAGCAGCCAAGGGACAGTCTACACAGATACGCAGTATTTT	CASSQGTVYTDTQYF
TRBV9	TRBJ2-1	TRBD2	many	TGTGCCAGCAGCCTGCGTGGAGCGGGAGGCAATGAGCAGTTCTTC	CASSLRGAGGNEQFF
TRBV7-3	TRBJ1-5	TRBD1	NA	TGTGCCAGCAGCCCCACAGGGGATCAGCCCCAGCATTTT	CASSPTGDQPQHF
TRBV6-1	TRBJ1-5	NA	NA	TGTGCCAGCAGTCCGAGAGGGAACAATCAGCCCCAGCATTTT	CASSPRGNNQPQHF